The 22 T cell receptor beta chains below come from one sample, sequenced in a study of regulatory T cells in long-lasting Graves disease. The time point here: newly diagnosed GD, antithyroid drugs for less than 3 months. PBMCs provided the RNA from which the TCR library was made. Arm-PCR with iRepertoire HTBI primers amplified the CDR3 regions for these TCR beta libraries. TCRdb reprocessed the multiplex PCR reads with MiXCR, giving one entry per CDR3 protein. Of about 350,000 distinct CDR3 sequences listed, under 20% are singletons. These records were also assigned to another study, of T cells in Graves' hyperthyroidism and ophthalmopathy.

Sequences were derived from peripheral blood mononuclear cells (PBMCs), sampled at new diagnosis, from a patient treated with antithyroid drugs. Every receptor here comes from a woman aged 18-30 years with Graves disease.

Many counts were recorded for this clonotype. V and J are TRBV11-2 and TRBJ2-7, with 11 positions matching TRBD1. V lost 0 bases to trimming and J lost 6 bases; unmatched junction nucleotides: 7. The germline gives CDR1 SGHAT, CDR2 FQNNGV. This CDR3 is 16 amino acids long. The CDR3 coding sequence is TGTGCCAGCAGCTTAGATCTGTGGACAGGGGGCGGCGAGCAGTACTTC. Translated: CASSLDLWTGGGEQYF.

V gene TRBV5-1 combines with J gene TRBJ2-4; D possibly corresponds to TRBD1 (5 bases). CDR3 length equals 15 residues. The germline CDR1 and CDR2 sequences are SGHRS and YFSETQ. Trimming pared 4 bases from V and 0 bases from J, leaving 11 bases between. The CDR3 is CASSVSGAAKNIQYF. The CDR3 DNA reads as TGCGCCAGCAGCGTGAGTGGGGCAGCCAAAAACATTCAGTACTTC.

This clonotype was counted a single time. A read error is possible here, since a much larger clone lies one base away. The chain is built from TRBV20-1 and TRBJ2-7; tentatively, D is TRBD2 (7 bases). The CDR3 sequence is 16 residues long. CDR1 DFQATT and CDR2 SNEGSKA come from the germline V gene (reference sequence). The CDR3 DNA is TGCAGTGCTAGAGAGGAGGGGGGGCCATCCTACTACGAGCCGTACTTC. Translating it yields CSAREEGGPSYYEPYF.

This clonotype is a singleton in its sample. Since no conserved phenylalanine or tryptophan closes the CDR3, a read error is the likely cause. Because the CDR3's place on the DNA is in doubt, the DNA is left out and the CDR3 is given as listed by TCRdb. CDR3 region: CASSRNTGVRGGFEFANTVELFC. The chain is built from TRBV12-3 or TRBV12-4 and TRBJ2-2; the table calls TRBD1, which could not be checked here. With termini counted, the CDR3 has 23 amino acids.

This clonotype has more than one count but fewer than ten. The chain carries TRBV29-1 and TRBJ2-1; D is perhaps TRBD2 (5 bases). Germline V gene data show CDR1 as SQVTM and CDR2 as ANQGSEA. CDR3 length equals 11 residues. V shed 7 bases and J shed 7 bases, with 11 bases lying between them. DNA of the CDR3: TGCAGCGCTGTTACGGGAAATGAGCAGTTCTTC. Encoded protein: CSAVTGNEQFF.

This chain connects TRBV7-2 to TRBJ1-2; D unresolved. From germline, CDR1 is SGHTA and CDR2 FQGNSA. V shed 2 bases and J shed 1 base, with 17 bases lying between them. The CDR3 sequence is 17 residues long. CDR3 nucleotide sequence: TGTGCCAGCAGCTTACTATCCGAAAGTACATATAACTATGGCTACACCTTC. Protein product: CASSLLSESTYNYGYTF.

V is TRBV24-1 and J is TRBJ2-2; 7 positions agree with TRBD1. Germline CDR1 is KGHDR and CDR2 is SFDVKD. The CDR3 contains 17 residues. Losses at the gene ends were 4 bases for V and 0 bases for J; bases not matched to a gene: 7. CDR3 DNA sequence: TGTGCCACCAGTGACCCGTCAACAGGGGCGAACACCGGGGAGCTGTTTTTT. This sequence encodes CATSDPSTGANTGELFF.

Ten or more counts support this clonotype. The V call is TRBV20-1, the J call TRBJ2-5, with 9 bases lining up with TRBD1. The CDR3 totals 15 residues. Losses at the gene ends were 6 bases for V and 2 bases for J; bases not matched to a gene: 10. Germline V gene lookup returns CDR1 DFQATT and CDR2 SNEGSKA (reference sequence). In DNA form, the CDR3 reads TGCAGTGCGACCGGGACAGGGAGTCCTCAAGAGACCCAGTACTTC. It codes for CSATGTGSPQETQYF.

This clonotype was observed many times. V gene TRBV5-6 combines with J gene TRBJ2-1; 10 bases agree with TRBD2. Germline V lookup: CDR1 SGHDT, CDR2 YYEEEE. V lost 2 bases, J lost 7 bases, and 9 bases stayed unmatched. This CDR3 region has 16 residues. As DNA, the CDR3 is TGTGCCAGCAGCTTACAGCGGGGGGGGGTAGGAAATGAGCAGTTCTTC. It translates to CASSLQRGGVGNEQFF.

Many counts were recorded for this clonotype. This chain links TRBV6-5 with TRBJ1-1; D remains unclear. This CDR3 is 14 amino acids long. V lost 0 bases and J 2 bases, leaving 7 bases between the germline ends. Germline-derived CDR1 and CDR2 are MNHEY and SVGAGI. The CDR3 region is CASSYSSDNTEAFF. As DNA, the CDR3 is TGTGCCAGCAGTTACTCCTCGGACAACACTGAAGCTTTCTTT.

The sample holds many counts of this clonotype. This chain joins TRBV20-1 and TRBJ2-3; weak D call: TRBD1 (5 bases). V lost 3 bases and J 6 bases, leaving 25 bases between the germline ends. In germline, CDR1 is DFQATT, CDR2 SNEGSKA (reference sequence). The CDR3 is 17 amino acids. The CDR3 sequence is CSARPRLNLGQQDTQYF. In nucleotides, the CDR3 is TGCAGTGCTAGGCCCCGCTTGAATTTGGGGCAACAGGATACGCAGTATTTT.

The CDR3 loop reads CASSIPRRGAIGGSTDTQYF. The CDR3 coding sequence is TGTGCCAGTAGTATACCCCGGCGGGGGGCGATCGGAGGGAGCACAGATACGCAGTATTTT. The chain uses TRBV19 and TRBJ2-3; 8 positions agree with TRBD2. The CDR3 is 20 residues long. Looked up from germline, CDR1 is LNHDA and CDR2 is SQIVND (reference sequence). V lost 2 bases to trimming and J lost 0 bases; unmatched junction nucleotides: 16. The whole variable domain, filled in from reference TRBV19 and TRBJ2-3, reads DGGITQSPKYLFRKEGQNVTLSCEQNLNHDAMYWYRQDPGQGLRLIYYSQIVNDFQKGDIAEGYSVSREKKESFPLTVTSAQKNPTAFYLCASSIPRRGAIGGSTDTQYFGPGTRLTVL.

This clonotype was found many times. CDR3 bases: TGCAGCGTGGACCTGACAGGGGGCTCAGATACGCAGTATTTT. Protein product: CSVDLTGGSDTQYF. The chain joins TRBV29-1 to TRBJ2-3; 10 bases map to TRBD1. Germline-derived CDR1 and CDR2 are SQVTM and ANQGSEA. The ends lost 6 bases at V and 4 bases at J; junction bases unmatched: 7. This CDR3 has 14 amino acids.

The chain joins TRBV5-1 to TRBJ2-2, with D perhaps matching TRBD2 (6 bases). Germline CDR1 SGHRS, CDR2 YFSETQ. This CDR3 comprises 16 residues. Trimming shortened V by 0 bases and J by 0 bases, and 9 bases separated the two germline ends. The DNA of the CDR3 is TGCGCCAGCAGCTTGGTTGGAGGGGCGAACACCGGGGAGCTGTTTTTT. Its translation is CASSLVGGANTGELFF.

This clonotype was picked up a small number of times. The rearrangement joins TRBV10-2 to TRBJ1-5; D gene uncertain. The CDR3 runs to 14 residues. CDR1 and CDR2 from the germline V gene are WSHSY and SAAADI. V gave up 7 bases and J gave up 10 bases, with 20 bases separating them. In nucleotides, the CDR3 is TGCGCCAGCACCCCTTGGGCGGGGAAGGGTCCCCAGCATTTT. Encoded protein: CASTPWAGKGPQHF.

This clonotype occurred many times. CDR3 coding DNA: TGTGCCAGCAGCTCGACCCCACCGGCGGGAGCTTTCTTT. Its translation: CASSSTPPAGAFF. This chain links TRBV7-9 with TRBJ1-1; D remains ambiguous. The germline CDR1 and CDR2 sequences are SEHNR and FQNEAQ (reference sequence). V shed 4 bases and J shed 10 bases, with 16 bases lying between them. The CDR3 has 13 residues.

This clonotype occurred many times. The chain is built from TRBV5-1 and TRBJ2-7; no clear D gene. Per germline, CDR1 SGHRS and CDR2 YFSETQ. The CDR3 has 13 amino acids. V was shortened by 0 bases and J by 3 bases, with 7 bases between the two germline ends. CDR3 sequence: CASSLDGVYEQYF. The DNA of the CDR3 is TGCGCCAGCAGCTTGGACGGCGTCTACGAGCAGTACTTC.

The J gene is TRBJ1-4, the V gene TRBV4-1; TRBD1 might be the D (6 bases). Trimming took off 6 bases at V and 8 bases at J, with 19 bases between the two ends. The CDR3 loop spans 15 amino acids. The germline gives CDR1 MGHRA, CDR2 YSYEKL. CDR3 in DNA: TGCGCCAGCAGTAACCGCGGGGCGGGGGCGGAAAAACTGTTTTTT. Translating it yields CASSNRGAGAEKLFF.

This clonotype has ten or more counts. V and J are TRBV2 and TRBJ2-1; TRBD1 is a possible D gene (6 bases). CDR3 length: 15 residues. Trimming removed 0 bases from V and 6 bases from J, with 12 bases in between. The V gene's germline CDR1 is SNHLY and CDR2 FYNNEI. DNA of the CDR3: TGTGCCAGCAGTGAAGCGCGGACAGAGCGCAATGAGCAGTTCTTC. It is translated as CASSEARTERNEQFF. Full variable domain (missing parts from reference TRBV2 and TRBJ2-1): EPEVTQTPSHQVTQMGQEVILRCVPISNHLYFYWYRQILGQKVEFLVSFYNNEISEKSEIFDDQFSVERPDGSNFTLKIRSTKLEDSAMYFCASSEARTERNEQFFGPGTRLTVL.

This clonotype came up many times. The V and J genes are TRBV28 and TRBJ2-2; D not certain. The CDR3 is 13 amino acids. Germline values: CDR1 MDHEN, CDR2 SYDVKM. Trimming took 7 bases from V and 3 from J, leaving 9 bases between them. CDR3 in DNA: TGTGCCAGCATCCACCGGGACACCGGGGAGCTGTTTTTT. Translating gives CASIHRDTGELFF.

The table lists this clonotype with many counts. This sequence joins TRBV10-3 and TRBJ2-2, with D possibly being TRBD1 or TRBD2 (5 bases each). The CDR3 has 15 amino acids. The germline gives CDR1 ENHRY, CDR2 SYGVKD. Trimming shortened V by 4 bases and J by 0 bases, and 9 bases separated the two germline ends. Written as DNA, the CDR3 is TGTGCCATCAGTGTTGGGACGGCGAACACCGGGGAGCTGTTTTTT. Translated: CAISVGTANTGELFF.

The chain combines TRBV29-1 with TRBJ1-4, with TRBD1 as a possible D gene (5 bases). The ends were cut back, 6 bases at V and 5 bases at J, with 13 bases in the middle. The CDR3 is made up of 13 amino acids. CDR1 is SQVTM, CDR2 ANQGSEA, per germline. The CDR3 DNA reads as TGCAGCGTCCAGGGCAGCGCAAATGAAAAACTGTTTTTT. Translated, it gives CSVQGSANEKLFF.